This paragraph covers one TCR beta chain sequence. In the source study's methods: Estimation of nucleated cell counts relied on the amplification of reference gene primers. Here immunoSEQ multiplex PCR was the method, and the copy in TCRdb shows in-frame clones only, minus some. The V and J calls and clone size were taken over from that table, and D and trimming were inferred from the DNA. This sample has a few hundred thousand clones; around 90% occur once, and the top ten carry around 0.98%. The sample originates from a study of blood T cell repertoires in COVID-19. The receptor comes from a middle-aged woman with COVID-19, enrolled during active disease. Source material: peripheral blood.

The CDR3 reads CASIPDRGISGYTF. The CDR3 nucleotides read TGTGCCAGCATCCCGGACAGGGGAATAAGTGGCTACACCTTC. The chain is built from TRBV7-2 and TRBJ1-2; TRBD1 aligns across 9 bases. The CDR3 totals 14 residues. CDR1 SGHTA and CDR2 FQGNSA come from the germline V gene. Unmatched junction bases numbered 10, after V lost 7 bases and J lost 7 bases.